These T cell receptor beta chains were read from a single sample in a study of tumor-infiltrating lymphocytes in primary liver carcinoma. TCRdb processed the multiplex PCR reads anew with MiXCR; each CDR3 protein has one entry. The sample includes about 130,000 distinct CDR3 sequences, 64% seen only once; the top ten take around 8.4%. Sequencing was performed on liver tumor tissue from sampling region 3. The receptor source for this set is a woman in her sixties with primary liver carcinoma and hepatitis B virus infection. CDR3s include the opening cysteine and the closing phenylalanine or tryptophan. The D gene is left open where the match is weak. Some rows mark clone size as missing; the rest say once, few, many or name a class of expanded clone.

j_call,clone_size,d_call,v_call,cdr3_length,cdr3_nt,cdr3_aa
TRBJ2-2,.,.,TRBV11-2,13,TGTGCCAGCAGCCATGAAGCTCCCGGGGGGCTGTTTTTT,CASSHEAPGGLFF
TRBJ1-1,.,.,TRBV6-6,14,TGTGCCAGCAGGGGCAGGTCCCTCTACAGTGAAGCTTTCTTT,CASRGRSLYSEAFF
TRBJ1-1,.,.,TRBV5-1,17,TGTGCCAGCAGCTTGGATACTGTAAGGGGAGTGAACACTGAAGCTTTCTTT,CASSLDTVRGVNTEAFF
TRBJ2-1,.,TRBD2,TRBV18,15,TGTGCAAGCTCACCACCTAGCGGGGACTACAATGAGCTGTTCTTC,CASSPPSGDYNELFF
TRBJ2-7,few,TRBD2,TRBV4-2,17,TGTGTCAGCAGCCAAGGGGATGGACTAGCGCGTTCCTACGGGCAGTACTTC,CVSSQGDGLARSYGQYF
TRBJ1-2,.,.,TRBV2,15,TGTGCCAGCAGTGGAAACCCCGGACAGTTATATGGCTACACCTTC,CASSGNPGQLYGYTF
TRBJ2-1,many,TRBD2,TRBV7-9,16,TGTGCCAGCAGCCCGGAGCTAGCGGGGGGGTACAATGAGCAGTTCTTC,CASSPELAGGYNEQFF
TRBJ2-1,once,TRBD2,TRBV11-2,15,TGTCCCAGCAGCTTCTGGGGGAGGGCCTACAATGAACAGTTCTTC,CPSSFWGRAYNEQFF
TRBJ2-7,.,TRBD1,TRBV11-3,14,TGTGCCAGGAGCCCGCACAGGGGCGTATACGAGCAGTACTTC,CARSPHRGVYEQYF
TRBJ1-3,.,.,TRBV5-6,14,TGTGCCAGCAGCCGCTACGGGAAAGAAAACACCATATGTTTT,CASSRYGKENTICF
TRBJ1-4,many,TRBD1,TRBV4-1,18,TGCGCCAGCAGCCAAGAGAAGAACAGGGGGGATTTAAATGAAAAACTGTTTTTT,CASSQEKNRGDLNEKLFF
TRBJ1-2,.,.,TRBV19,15,TGTGCCAGTAGTTTCGAACGGACAGCCAACTATGACTACACCTTC,CASSFERTANYDYTF
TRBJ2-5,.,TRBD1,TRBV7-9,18,TGTGCCAGCAGCTTAGTCCTATTGGGGGACAGGGAGGAAGAGACCCAGTACTTC,CASSLVLLGDREEETQYF
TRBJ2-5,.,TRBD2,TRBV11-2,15,TGTGCCAGCAGCGGGAGGGGCTCCGGAGCGGAGACCCAGTATTTC,CASSGRGSGAETQYF
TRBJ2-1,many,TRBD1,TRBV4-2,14,TGTGCCAGCAGCCCTCGGGACAGGGTCAATGAGCAGTTCTTC,CASSPRDRVNEQFF
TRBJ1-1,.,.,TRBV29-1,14,TGCGGCGTGGCGGGACGGTTGATGAACACTGAAGCTTTCTTT,CGVAGRLMNTEAFF
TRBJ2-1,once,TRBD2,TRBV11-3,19,TGTGCTAGCAGCGCCGGACACGGGGGACTAGCGAGAGGATTCAATGAGCAGTTCTTC,CASSAGHGGLARGFNEQFF